Each of the 26 T cell receptor beta chains below was sequenced from the same sample in a study of human T cells and chemical hapten exposure. As to time point: patch test 2, 6 weeks after DPC sensitization. Treatment meaning: therapeutic diphenylcyclopropenone sensitization with weekly scalp DPC. TCRdb reanalysed the RACE reads using MiXCR and keeps one entry per CDR3 protein. The sample includes some 42,000 distinct CDR3 sequences, 8.5% to 10% of them seen just once. Sample: whole blood, taken in connection with sensitization to the hapten diphenylcyclopropenone (DPC). The receptors come from a woman in her thirties or forties with alopecia areata. Some clones in this sample may be carry-over from other donors' samples.

This clonotype appeared many times. The chain employs TRBV7-2 and TRBJ2-5; D not resolved. Germline V CDR1 and CDR2: SGHTA, FQGNSA. CDR3 length: 12 amino acids. The V and J ends lost 5 bases and 6 bases respectively, with 10 bases between them. The CDR3 loop is CASSPRKQTQYF. For the CDR3, the DNA is TGTGCCAGCAGCCCTAGGAAGCAGACCCAGTACTTC. Full variable domain (rest looked up from reference TRBV7-2 and TRBJ2-5): GAGVSQSPSNKVTEKGKDVELRCDPISGHTALYWYRQSLGQGLEFLIYFQGNSAPDKSGLPSDRFSAERTGGSVSTLTIQRTQQEDSAVYLCASSPRKQTQYFGPGTRLLVL.

This clonotype was detected ten times or more. This chain joins TRBV14 and TRBJ2-2; 8 nucleotides agree with TRBD1. V lost 4 bases to trimming and J lost 5 bases; unmatched junction nucleotides: 21. The CDR3 totals 20 residues. Germline assignment: CDR1 SGHDN and CDR2 FVKESK. The CDR3 loop reads CASSLFPPGRAGGATGELFF. In DNA, the CDR3 is TGTGCCAGCAGCCTATTCCCACCCGGGCGGGCAGGGGGCGCGACCGGGGAGCTGTTTTTT.

This clonotype was recorded at least ten times. The CDR3 nucleotides are TGTGCCAGCAGCCCGACTAGCGGAGCCTACGAGCAGTACTTC. Encoded protein: CASSPTSGAYEQYF. The chain couples TRBV3-1 to TRBJ2-7, with 9 bases that match TRBD2. CDR1 and CDR2 (germline): LGHDT, YNNKEL (reference sequence). The CDR3 length is 14 residues. J gave up 2 bases and V 4 bases, and 3 bases lay outside the gene matches.

This clonotype has a count of ten or more. The chain joins TRBV6-5 to TRBJ1-1; D is undetermined. The CDR3 covers 13 residues. Trimming shortened V by 1 base and J by 4 bases, and 7 bases separated the two germline ends. Germline V gives CDR1 MNHEY, CDR2 SVGAGI. The CDR3 sequence is CASSYYKSTEAFF. The CDR3 nucleotides read TGTGCCAGCAGTTACTATAAAAGCACTGAAGCTTTCTTT.

This clonotype was found many times. The CDR3 loop is CASGLGLAGAETQYF. CDR3 bases: TGTGCTAGTGGTTTGGGACTAGCGGGGGCTGAGACGCAGTATTTT. The chain has TRBV12-5 and TRBJ2-3, with TRBD2 matching over 12 bases. After removal of 1 base from V and 9 bases from J, the junction contained 5 bases not matched to a gene. CDR1 is LGHNT and CDR2 is FRNRAP in the germline V gene. This CDR3 region has 15 residues.

This clonotype has a count of ten or more. The chain couples TRBV27 to TRBJ2-1, with 10 nucleotides matching TRBD2. V shed 9 bases and J 9 bases; nucleotides not matched to a gene: 5. This CDR3 is built from 12 residues. Germline CDR1 MNHEY, CDR2 SMNVEV (reference sequence). CDR3 DNA: TGTGCCAGTCGAGCGGGGGGGCTTGAGCAGTTCTTC. Its translation is CASRAGGLEQFF.

This clonotype has only a few counts. The J gene is TRBJ2-7, the V gene TRBV18; TRBD2 aligns across 13 bases. CDR1 is KGHSH, CDR2 LQKENI, per germline. V was pared by 2 bases and J by 13 bases, with 11 bases of the junction left unmatched. The CDR3 consists of 15 residues. DNA for the CDR3: TGTGCCAGCTCACCATCGGGGACTAGCGGGGTCCTCCCCTACTTC. Translated, it gives CASSPSGTSGVLPYF.

This clonotype was seen only a few times. This chain connects TRBV6-5 to TRBJ2-5; D may be TRBD1 (6 bases). V was pared by 5 bases and J by 3 bases, with 7 bases between. Germline V gene data show CDR1 as MNHEY and CDR2 as SVGAGI. CDR3 length: 12 amino acids. CDR3 loop: CASSRDKETQYF. The CDR3 region has the DNA TGTGCCAGCAGTCGGGACAAAGAGACCCAGTACTTC.

CDR3 bases: TGTGCCATCAGTGAGTCGGGGCTTGGATTTAATGGCTACACCTTC. This codes for CAISESGLGFNGYTF. This rearrangement joins TRBV10-3 to TRBJ1-2; a weak D match, TRBD1 (5 bases). Germline CDR1 ENHRY, CDR2 SYGVKD. Trimming removed 0 bases from V and 6 bases from J, with 14 bases in between. This CDR3 contains 15 residues.

There are many counts of this clonotype. V is TRBV7-6 and J is TRBJ2-5; 9 bases are a match to TRBD2. The J segment lost 1 base and the V segment lost 2 bases, leaving 5 bases of the junction unmatched. Germline CDR1 SGHVS, CDR2 FNYEAQ. CDR3 size: 16 residues. CDR3 DNA sequence: TGTGCCAGCAGCTTAAGGCTAGCGGGAACCCAAGAGACCCAGTACTTC. Residues: CASSLRLAGTQETQYF. Full variable domain (missing parts from reference TRBV7-6 and TRBJ2-5): GAGVSQSPRYKVTKRGQDVALRCDPISGHVSLYWYRQALGQGPEFLTYFNYEAQQDKSGLPNDRFSAERPEGSISTLTIQRTEQRDSAMYRCASSLRLAGTQETQYFGPGTRLLVL.

J is TRBJ2-3 and V is TRBV29-1; 11 bases are a match to TRBD1. The V segment lost 6 bases and the J segment 3 bases; nucleotides outside the gene matches: 5. The CDR3 length is 14 residues. CDR1 and CDR2 (germline): SQVTM, ANQGSEA. The CDR3 nucleotides are TGCAGCGTGGCATGGGACAGGGGGACAGATACGCAGTATTTT. The encoded protein is CSVAWDRGTDTQYF.

The V and J genes are TRBV2 and TRBJ2-1; no definite D call. Germline V lookup: CDR1 SNHLY, CDR2 FYNNEI. The CDR3 is 16 residues long. V dropped 7 bases and J dropped 6 bases, with 22 bases sitting between them. CDR3 sequence: CASTSWHPSSANEQFF. The CDR3 DNA is TGTGCCAGCACCTCCTGGCACCCGTCGTCAGCCAATGAGCAGTTCTTC.

The sample holds one count of this clonotype. The junction shows a germline mismatch at one end, possibly a read error. The genes are TRBV9 and TRBJ1-2; 7 bases fit TRBD1. Germline V CDR1 and CDR2: SGDLS, YYNGEE. The CDR3 is 17 amino acids. CDR3 region: CVSSVEIPIGTAYGYTF. For the CDR3, the DNA is TGTGTCAGCAGCGTAGAGATTCCGATCGGGACAGCCTATGGCTACACCTTC.

This clonotype is categorized as medium-sized. This chain uses TRBV7-2 with TRBJ2-3; 8 bases line up with TRBD2. Germline V gene lookup returns CDR1 SGHTA and CDR2 FQGNSA. This CDR3 spans 17 amino acids. Trimming removed 3 bases from V and 4 bases from J; junction bases left unmatched: 12. CDR3 sequence reads: CASSFLASGGRADTQYF. DNA of the CDR3: TGTGCCAGCAGCTTTCTGGCCAGCGGGGGTAGGGCAGATACGCAGTATTTT.

This clonotype was recorded many times. The gene calls are TRBV12-3 or TRBV12-4 and TRBJ1-2, with D uncertain. V lost 3 bases, J lost 4 bases, and 6 bases lay in between. The CDR3 has 12 residues. In DNA, the CDR3 is TGTGCCAGCAGTTTTCAGCTCTATGGCTACACCTTC. Its translation is CASSFQLYGYTF.

This CDR3 reads CAISVRSLDEAFF. CDR3 coding DNA: TGTGCCATCAGTGTTCGCTCCCTAGACGAAGCTTTCTTT. The rearrangement links TRBV10-3 to TRBJ1-1; D unresolved. Looked up from germline, CDR1 is ENHRY and CDR2 is SYGVKD. The CDR3 length is 13 residues. With 4 bases removed from V and 8 bases from J, the gap between germline ends came to 14 bases.

This clonotype has only a few counts. The chain combines TRBV3-1 with TRBJ1-4; D uncertain. CDR1 is LGHDT and CDR2 is YNNKEL in the germline V gene (reference sequence). The CDR3 loop spans 16 amino acids. V was pared by 1 base and J by 0 bases, with 9 bases between. CDR3 in amino acids: CASSQGVPATNEKLFF. CDR3 coding DNA: TGTGCCAGCAGCCAAGGGGTACCCGCAACTAATGAAAAACTGTTTTTT. Looking up the rest from reference TRBV3-1 and TRBJ1-4 gives the full variable domain: DTAVSQTPKYLVTQMGNDKSIKCEQNLGHDTMYWYKQDSKKFLKIMFSYNNKELIINETVPNRFSPKSPDKAHLNLHINSLELGDSAVYFCASSQGVPATNEKLFFGSGTQLSVL.

This clonotype was found many times. The V call is TRBV20-1, the J call TRBJ2-2; 7 nucleotides agree with TRBD1. Germline CDR1 is DFQATT and CDR2 is SNEGSKA (reference sequence). Germline trimming cut 5 bases from V and 4 bases from J; bases unmatched to any gene: 4. The CDR3 has 13 residues. This CDR3 is CSAFTGVTGELFF. The DNA of the CDR3 is TGCAGTGCTTTCACAGGGGTCACCGGGGAGCTGTTTTTT.

This clonotype was observed many times. This sequence joins TRBV27 and TRBJ1-6, with 7 bases fitting TRBD1. V lost 5 bases, J lost 6 bases, and 4 bases stayed unmatched. The CDR3 extends over 14 amino acids. Per the germline V gene, CDR1 is MNHEY and CDR2 is SMNVEV (reference sequence). The CDR3 protein is CASSPGTVNSPLHF. The CDR3 nucleotides are TGTGCCAGCAGTCCGGGGACAGTTAATTCACCCCTCCACTTT.

V usage is TRBV7-9 and J usage is TRBJ1-2; the D gene is possibly TRBD1 (6 bases). CDR1 SEHNR and CDR2 FQNEAQ come from the germline V gene (reference sequence). Trimming took 3 bases from V and 7 from J, leaving 9 bases between them. CDR3 length: 12 amino acids. The CDR3 nucleotides read TGTGCCAGCAGCTTCACAGGGCGTGGCTACACCTTC. Protein sequence: CASSFTGRGYTF.

This clonotype was recorded at least ten times. The chain employs TRBV5-4 and TRBJ2-3; 8 nucleotides align to TRBD1. Germline values: CDR1 SGHNT, CDR2 YYREEE (reference sequence). V trimming: 4 bases; J trimming: 0 bases; junction bases outside the gene matches: 7. CDR3 length: 16 amino acids. The CDR3 DNA reads TGTGCCAGCAGCCCGCAGGGGGCCCTCAGCACAGATACGCAGTATTTT. As protein: CASSPQGALSTDTQYF.

This clonotype was observed many times. DNA of the CDR3: TGCGCCAGCAGCCAAACTCGGGGGCCGGAGACCCAGTACTTC. This sequence encodes CASSQTRGPETQYF. This chain connects TRBV4-1 to TRBJ2-5; D is possibly TRBD1 or TRBD2 (6 bases each). Trimming cost V 2 bases and J 5 bases, with 12 bases left between them. The length of the CDR3 is 14 residues. The germline CDR1 and CDR2 sequences are MGHRA and YSYEKL.

This clonotype occurred many times. J is TRBJ1-5 and V is TRBV24-1; D may be TRBD1 (5 bases). The CDR3 is 15 residues long. Trimming shortened V by 3 bases and J by 5 bases, and 13 bases separated the two germline ends. Germline CDR1 is KGHDR and CDR2 is SFDVKD. The CDR3 sequence: CATSDGGGTDQPQHF. CDR3 nucleotides: TGTGCCACCAGTGATGGTGGGGGTACGGATCAGCCCCAGCATTTT.

This clonotype came up many times. The chain has TRBV20-1 and TRBJ1-5; 10 nucleotides align to TRBD1. Germline V gives CDR1 DFQATT, CDR2 SNEGSKA (reference sequence). With V trimmed by 1 base and J by 6 bases, 0 bases remained unmatched. The CDR3 runs 13 residues. The CDR3 DNA reads TGCAGTGCTAGAGGGGACAGGGGTCAGCCCCAGCATTTT. Translated: CSARGDRGQPQHF.

This clonotype is labeled as medium-sized. The rearrangement joins TRBV12-3 or TRBV12-4 to TRBJ1-1; 7 bases agree with TRBD1. J lost 4 bases, V lost 3 bases, and 2 bases had no gene match. The length of the CDR3 is 13 residues. In nucleotides, the CDR3 is TGTGCCAGCAGTTTCCAGGGGGTCACTGAAGCTTTCTTT. The encoded protein is CASSFQGVTEAFF.

In this sample, this clonotype turned up many times. The chain joins TRBV11-2 to TRBJ2-3; the D gene is possibly TRBD2 (5 bases). This CDR3 has 16 amino acids. Trimming took off 4 bases at V and 0 bases at J, with 14 bases between the two ends. The germline V gene encodes CDR1 SGHAT and CDR2 FQNNGV. The CDR3 DNA follows: TGTGCCAGCAGCTCAAATGGGTGGACTAGCACAGATACGCAGTATTTT. Amino acid sequence: CASSSNGWTSTDTQYF.